The next 9 T cell receptor beta chains were all read from a single sample in a study of tumor-infiltrating lymphocytes in localized non-small cell lung cancer. Only in-frame clones appear in the TCRdb table, and some are missing; sequencing was by immunoSEQ multiplex PCR. The sample carries around 5,200 clones, around 67% recorded once. Sequencing was performed on uninvolved lung tissue not adjacent to the tumor. The origin of the receptors is a human donor with non-small cell lung cancer.

V is TRBV28 and J is TRBJ1-2; weak D call: TRBD1 (5 bases). This CDR3 contains 14 residues. Germline CDR1 is MDHEN and CDR2 is SYDVKM. V was trimmed by 5 bases and J by 4 bases, leaving 14 bases between them. CDR3 amino acids: CASSQGSHSYGYTF. The CDR3 nucleotides are TGTGCCAGCAGTCAGGGTTCCCATAGCTATGGCTACACCTTC.

This clone was detected a few times. This chain links TRBV29-1 with TRBJ2-3; D assignment may be TRBD1 or TRBD2 (7 bases each). Germline V gives CDR1 SQVTM, CDR2 ANQGSEA. V was clipped by 5 bases and J by 3 bases, with 12 bases between them. The CDR3 contains 13 residues. For the CDR3, the DNA is TGCAGCGTTCGACAGGGAGGGACAGATACGCAGTATTTT. The encoded protein is CSVRQGGTDTQYF.

The chain combines TRBV5-6 with TRBJ1-2; 10 nucleotides match TRBD1. The CDR3 spans 16 residues. Germline CDR1 SGHDT, CDR2 YYEEEE. With V trimmed by 3 bases and J by 2 bases, 7 bases remained unmatched. Here the CDR3 reads CASSYPRQGANYGYTF. The CDR3 DNA follows: TGTGCCAGCAGCTATCCCCGACAGGGGGCGAACTATGGCTACACCTTC.

This clone was recorded a few times. V is TRBV5-4 and J is TRBJ2-1, with TRBD2 matching 9 bases. The CDR3 spans 16 residues. V shed 4 bases and J 6 bases; nucleotides not matched to a gene: 11. Germline V gene sequence: CDR1 SGHNT, CDR2 YYREEE (reference sequence). In DNA, the CDR3 is TGTGCCAGCAGCCAGGGGAGCGGGAGGTTAGGCAATGAGCAGTTCTTC. Translating it yields CASSQGSGRLGNEQFF.

This clone was counted only a few times. The gene calls are TRBV30 and TRBJ2-7; the match to TRBD1 covers 8 bases. Trimming took 7 bases from V and 2 from J; bases not matched to a gene: 1. CDR3 size: 11 residues. Germline CDR1 GTSNPN, CDR2 SVGIG (reference sequence). The CDR3 region is CASQGAYEQYF. The CDR3 nucleotides are TGTGCCTCACAGGGGGCCTACGAGCAGTACTTC.

The chain is built from TRBV19 and TRBJ1-1; 7 bases match TRBD1. With V trimmed by 1 base and J by 1 base, 9 bases remained unmatched. CDR3 length: 17 residues. Germline CDR1 and CDR2: LNHDA and SQIVND (reference sequence). The CDR3 sequence is CASSIVARGRGNTEAFF. The DNA of the CDR3 is TGTGCCAGTAGTATAGTTGCGAGGGGGCGCGGGAACACTGAAGCTTTCTTT. Combining the CDR3 with reference TRBV19 and TRBJ1-1 gives the whole variable domain DGGITQSPKYLFRKEGQNVTLSCEQNLNHDAMYWYRQDPGQGLRLIYYSQIVNDFQKGDIAEGYSVSREKKESFPLTVTSAQKNPTAFYLCASSIVARGRGNTEAFFGQGTRLTVV.

CDR3 region: CASSYGARGGNIQYF. DNA of the CDR3: TGTGCCAGCAGTTACGGTGCTAGGGGGGGGAACATTCAGTACTTC. The V gene is TRBV6-5, the J gene TRBJ2-4; perhaps TRBD2 as D (7 bases). Germline V CDR1 and CDR2: MNHEY, SVGAGI. The V and J ends lost 2 bases and 7 bases respectively, with 15 bases between them. This CDR3 has 15 amino acids.

The V gene is TRBV6-5, the J gene TRBJ2-2; weak D call: TRBD2 (5 bases). The germline CDR1 and CDR2 sequences are MNHEY and SVGAGI. V was clipped by 2 bases and J by 5 bases, with 9 bases between them. This CDR3 has 14 residues. The CDR3 DNA is TGTGCCAGCAGTTACGGGAGTGAGACCGGGGAGCTGTTTTTT. This sequence encodes CASSYGSETGELFF.

The chain has TRBV5-6 and TRBJ2-3; D ambiguous. Per the germline V gene, CDR1 is SGHDT and CDR2 is YYEEEE. Trimming cost V 3 bases and J 4 bases, with 3 bases left between them. The CDR3 has 11 amino acids. The CDR3 sequence: CASSYADTQYF. CDR3 sequence (DNA): TGTGCCAGCAGCTACGCAGATACGCAGTATTTT.